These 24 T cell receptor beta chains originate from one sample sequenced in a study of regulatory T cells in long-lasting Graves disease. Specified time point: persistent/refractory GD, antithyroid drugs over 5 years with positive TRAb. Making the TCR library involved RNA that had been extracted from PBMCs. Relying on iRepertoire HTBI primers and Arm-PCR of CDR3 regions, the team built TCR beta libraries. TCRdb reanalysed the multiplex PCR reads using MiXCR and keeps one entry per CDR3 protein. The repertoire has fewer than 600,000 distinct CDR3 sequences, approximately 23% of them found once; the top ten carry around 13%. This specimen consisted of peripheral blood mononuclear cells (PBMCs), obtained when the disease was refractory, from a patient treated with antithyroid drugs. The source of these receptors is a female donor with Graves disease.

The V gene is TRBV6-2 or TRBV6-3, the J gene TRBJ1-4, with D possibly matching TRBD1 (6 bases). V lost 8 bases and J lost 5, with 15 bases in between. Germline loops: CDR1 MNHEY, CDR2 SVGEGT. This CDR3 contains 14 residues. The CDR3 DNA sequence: TGTGCCAGCGCCTCTGGACAGACAAATGAAAAACTGTTTTTT. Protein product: CASASGQTNEKLFF.

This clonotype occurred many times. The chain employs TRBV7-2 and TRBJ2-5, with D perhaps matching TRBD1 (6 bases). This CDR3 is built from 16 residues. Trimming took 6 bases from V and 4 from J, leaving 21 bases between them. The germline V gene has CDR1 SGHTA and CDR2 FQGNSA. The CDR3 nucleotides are TGTGCCAGCAGGGGGTTGGGGGCCGGTGGAGGAGAGACCCAGTACTTC. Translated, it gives CASRGLGAGGGETQYF. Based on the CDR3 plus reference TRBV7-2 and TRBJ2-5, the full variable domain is GAGVSQSPSNKVTEKGKDVELRCDPISGHTALYWYRQSLGQGLEFLIYFQGNSAPDKSGLPSDRFSAERTGGSVSTLTIQRTQQEDSAVYLCASRGLGAGGGETQYFGPGTRLLVL.

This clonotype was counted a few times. The CDR3 DNA reads TGCGCCAGCAAGCCCGAGGGGCGCGGAACTGAAGCTTTCTTT. Its protein product is CASKPEGRGTEAFF. The chain carries TRBV5-1 and TRBJ1-1; the D gene is possibly TRBD1 (5 bases). Trimming took off 6 bases at V and 5 bases at J, with 17 bases between the two ends. The V gene's germline CDR1 is SGHRS and CDR2 YFSETQ. This CDR3 has 14 amino acids.

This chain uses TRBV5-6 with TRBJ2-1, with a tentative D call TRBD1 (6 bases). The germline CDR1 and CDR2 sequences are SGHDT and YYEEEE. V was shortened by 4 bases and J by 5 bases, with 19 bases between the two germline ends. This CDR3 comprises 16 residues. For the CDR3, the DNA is TGTGCCAGCAGCCAGCTAGGTGGGGGCCTCGACAATGAGCAGTTCTTC. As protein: CASSQLGGGLDNEQFF.

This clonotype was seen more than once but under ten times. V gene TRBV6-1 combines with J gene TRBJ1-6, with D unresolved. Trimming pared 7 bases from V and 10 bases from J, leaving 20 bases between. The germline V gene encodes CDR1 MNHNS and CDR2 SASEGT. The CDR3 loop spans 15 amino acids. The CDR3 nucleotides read TGTGCCAGCACCCACTGGGTGACGCAAGGATCACCCCTCCACTTT. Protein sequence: CASTHWVTQGSPLHF.

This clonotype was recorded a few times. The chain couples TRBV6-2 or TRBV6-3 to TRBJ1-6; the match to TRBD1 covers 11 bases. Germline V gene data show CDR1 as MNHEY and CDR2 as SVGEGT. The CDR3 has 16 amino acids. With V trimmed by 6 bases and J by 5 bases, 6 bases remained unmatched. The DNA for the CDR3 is TGTGCCAGCAGGGGGACAGGGGGGCGTAATAATTCACCCCTCCACTTT. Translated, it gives CASRGTGGRNNSPLHF.

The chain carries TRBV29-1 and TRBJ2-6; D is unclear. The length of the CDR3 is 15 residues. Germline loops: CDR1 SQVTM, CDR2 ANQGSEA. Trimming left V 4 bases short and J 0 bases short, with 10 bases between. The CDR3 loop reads CSVGLDSSGANVLTF. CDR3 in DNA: TGCAGCGTTGGGTTAGATAGCTCTGGGGCCAACGTCCTGACTTTC.

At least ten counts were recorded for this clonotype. CDR3 region: CASSFTGEKGAFF. The CDR3 DNA reads as TGTGCCAGCAGCTTCACAGGGGAGAAGGGAGCTTTCTTT. V and J are TRBV7-2 and TRBJ1-1, with 7 bases lining up with TRBD1. The CDR3 is made up of 13 amino acids. Germline V CDR1 and CDR2: SGHTA, FQGNSA. The junction had 8 bases not matched to a gene; V was cut back by 3 bases and J by 10 bases.

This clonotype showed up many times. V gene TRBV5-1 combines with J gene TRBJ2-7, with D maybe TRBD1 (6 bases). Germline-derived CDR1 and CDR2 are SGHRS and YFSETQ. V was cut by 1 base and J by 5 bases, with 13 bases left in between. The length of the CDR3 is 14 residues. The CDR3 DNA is TGCGCCAGCAGCTTGCTCAGGGGCGCCGACGAGCAGTACTTC. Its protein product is CASSLLRGADEQYF.

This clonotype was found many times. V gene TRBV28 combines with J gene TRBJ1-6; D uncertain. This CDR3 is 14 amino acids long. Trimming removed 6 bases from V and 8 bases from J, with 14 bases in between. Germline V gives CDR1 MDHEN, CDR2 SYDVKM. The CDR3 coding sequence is TGTGCCAGCAGCCGACCTTTAAACGATTCACCCCTCCACTTT. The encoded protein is CASSRPLNDSPLHF.

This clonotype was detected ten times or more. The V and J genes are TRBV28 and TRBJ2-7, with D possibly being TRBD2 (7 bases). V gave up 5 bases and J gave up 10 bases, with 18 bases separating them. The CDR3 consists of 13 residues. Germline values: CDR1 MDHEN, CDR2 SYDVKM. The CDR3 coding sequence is TGTGCCAGCAGTGACTTACGGGGGGCTCAACAGTACTTC. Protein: CASSDLRGAQQYF. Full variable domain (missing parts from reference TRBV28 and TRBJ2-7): DVKVTQSSRYLVKRTGEKVFLECVQDMDHENMFWYRQDPGLGLRLIYFSYDVKMKEKGDIPEGYSVSREKKERFSLILESASTNQTSMYLCASSDLRGAQQYFGPGTRLTVT.

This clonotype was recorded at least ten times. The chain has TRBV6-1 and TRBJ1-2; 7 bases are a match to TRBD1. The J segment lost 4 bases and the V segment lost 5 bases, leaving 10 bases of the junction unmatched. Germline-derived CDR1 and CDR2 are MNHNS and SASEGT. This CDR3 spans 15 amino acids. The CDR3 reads CASSPLPGQIYGYTF. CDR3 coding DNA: TGTGCCAGCAGTCCCCTACCGGGACAGATCTATGGCTACACCTTC.

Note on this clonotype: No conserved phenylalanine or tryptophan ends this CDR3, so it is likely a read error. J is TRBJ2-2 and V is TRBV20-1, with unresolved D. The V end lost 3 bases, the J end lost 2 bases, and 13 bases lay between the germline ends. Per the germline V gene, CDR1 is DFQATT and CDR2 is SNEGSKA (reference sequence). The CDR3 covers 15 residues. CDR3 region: CSASTRAVNTGELFS. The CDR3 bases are TGCAGTGCTAGCACCCGAGCTGTAAACACCGGGGAGCTGTTTTCT.

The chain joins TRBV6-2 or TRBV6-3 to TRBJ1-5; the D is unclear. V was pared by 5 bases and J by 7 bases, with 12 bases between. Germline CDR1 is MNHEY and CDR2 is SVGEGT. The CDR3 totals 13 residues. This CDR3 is CASSDLPGQPQHF. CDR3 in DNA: TGTGCCAGCAGTGACTTGCCCGGGCAGCCCCAGCATTTT.

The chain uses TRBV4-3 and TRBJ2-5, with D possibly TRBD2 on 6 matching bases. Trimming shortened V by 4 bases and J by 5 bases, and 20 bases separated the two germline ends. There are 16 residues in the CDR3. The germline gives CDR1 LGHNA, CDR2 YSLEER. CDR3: CASSPFAGGSAETQYF. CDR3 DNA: TGCGCCAGCAGCCCTTTTGCCGGGGGAAGCGCTGAGACCCAGTACTTC.

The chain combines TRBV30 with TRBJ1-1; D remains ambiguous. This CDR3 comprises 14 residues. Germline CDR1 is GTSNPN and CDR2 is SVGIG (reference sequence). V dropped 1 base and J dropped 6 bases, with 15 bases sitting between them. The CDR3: CAWSGLSIVAEAFF. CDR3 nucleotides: TGTGCCTGGAGTGGATTGAGCATAGTCGCTGAAGCTTTCTTT.

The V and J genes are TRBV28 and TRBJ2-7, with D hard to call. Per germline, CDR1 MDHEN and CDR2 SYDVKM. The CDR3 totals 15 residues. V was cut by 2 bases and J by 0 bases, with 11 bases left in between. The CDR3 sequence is CASSLSLLGSYEQYF. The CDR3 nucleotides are TGTGCCAGCAGTTTAAGCCTGTTAGGCTCCTACGAGCAGTACTTC.

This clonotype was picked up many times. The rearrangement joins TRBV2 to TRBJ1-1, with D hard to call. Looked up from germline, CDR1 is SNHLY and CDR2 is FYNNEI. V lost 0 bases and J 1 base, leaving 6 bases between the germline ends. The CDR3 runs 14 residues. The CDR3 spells CASSEARENTEAFF. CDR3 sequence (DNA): TGTGCCAGCAGTGAAGCGCGGGAGAACACTGAAGCTTTCTTT.

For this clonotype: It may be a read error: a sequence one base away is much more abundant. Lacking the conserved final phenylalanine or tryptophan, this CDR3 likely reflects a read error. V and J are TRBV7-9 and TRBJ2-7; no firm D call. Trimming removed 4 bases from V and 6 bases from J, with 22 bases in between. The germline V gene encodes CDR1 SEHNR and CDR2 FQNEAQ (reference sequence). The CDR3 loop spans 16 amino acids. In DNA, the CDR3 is TGTGCCAGCAGCTCCCACTCCCACCCGCTAACCGCCGAGCAGTACCTC. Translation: CASSSHSHPLTAEQYL.

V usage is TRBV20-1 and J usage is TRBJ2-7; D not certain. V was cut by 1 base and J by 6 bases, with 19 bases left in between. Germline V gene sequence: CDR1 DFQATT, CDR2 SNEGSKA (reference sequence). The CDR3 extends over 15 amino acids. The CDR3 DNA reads TGCAGTGCTAGAGGACCTGGACCCAAGGGTGCCGAGCAGTACTTC. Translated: CSARGPGPKGAEQYF.

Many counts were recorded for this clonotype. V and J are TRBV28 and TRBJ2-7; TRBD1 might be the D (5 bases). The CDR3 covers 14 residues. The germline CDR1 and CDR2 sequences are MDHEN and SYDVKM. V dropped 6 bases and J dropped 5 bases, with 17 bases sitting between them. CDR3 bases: TGTGCCAGCAGCTATCCTGGGGCGAGGAACGAGCAGTACTTC. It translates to CASSYPGARNEQYF. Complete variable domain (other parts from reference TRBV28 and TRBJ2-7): DVKVTQSSRYLVKRTGEKVFLECVQDMDHENMFWYRQDPGLGLRLIYFSYDVKMKEKGDIPEGYSVSREKKERFSLILESASTNQTSMYLCASSYPGARNEQYFGPGTRLTVT.

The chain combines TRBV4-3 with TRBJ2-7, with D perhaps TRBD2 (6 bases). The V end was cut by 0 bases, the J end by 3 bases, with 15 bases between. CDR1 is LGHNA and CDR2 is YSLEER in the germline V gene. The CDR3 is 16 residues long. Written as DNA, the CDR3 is TGCGCCAGCAGCCAAGAGGGGGGATCCCTCTTCTACGAGCAGTACTTC. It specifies CASSQEGGSLFYEQYF.

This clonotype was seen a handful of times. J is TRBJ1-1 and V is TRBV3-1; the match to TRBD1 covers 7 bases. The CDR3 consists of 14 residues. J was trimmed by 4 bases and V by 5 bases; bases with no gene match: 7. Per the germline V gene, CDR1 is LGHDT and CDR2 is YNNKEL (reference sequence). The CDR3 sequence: CASSSQAGGTEAFF. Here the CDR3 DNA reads TGTGCCAGCAGCTCCCAGGCAGGGGGCACTGAAGCTTTCTTT.

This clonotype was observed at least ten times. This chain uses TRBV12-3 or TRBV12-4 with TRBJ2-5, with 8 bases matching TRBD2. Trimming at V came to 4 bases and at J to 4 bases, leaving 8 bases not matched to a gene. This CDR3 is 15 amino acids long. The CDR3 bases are TGTGCCAGCAGTTGGGAGCGGGGGATTTCAGAGACCCAGTACTTC. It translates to CASSWERGISETQYF.